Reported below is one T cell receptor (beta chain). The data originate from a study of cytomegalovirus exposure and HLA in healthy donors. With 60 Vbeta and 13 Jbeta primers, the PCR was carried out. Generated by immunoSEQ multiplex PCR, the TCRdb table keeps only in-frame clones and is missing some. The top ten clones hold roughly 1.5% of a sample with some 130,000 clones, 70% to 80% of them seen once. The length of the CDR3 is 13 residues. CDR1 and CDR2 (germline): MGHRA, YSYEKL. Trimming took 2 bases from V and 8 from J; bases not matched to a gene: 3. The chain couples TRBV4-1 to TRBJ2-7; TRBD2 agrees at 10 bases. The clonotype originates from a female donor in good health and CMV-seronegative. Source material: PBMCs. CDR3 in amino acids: CASSQLAGDKQYF. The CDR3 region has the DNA TGCGCCAGCAGCCAACTAGCGGGAGACAAGCAGTACTTC.